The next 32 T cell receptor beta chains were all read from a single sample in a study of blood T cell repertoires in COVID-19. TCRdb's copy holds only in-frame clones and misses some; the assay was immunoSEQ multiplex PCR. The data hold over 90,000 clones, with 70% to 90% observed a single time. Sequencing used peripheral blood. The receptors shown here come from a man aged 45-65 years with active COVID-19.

CDR3 sequence (DNA): TGTGCCAGTAGTATGTTGAGTAACACTGAAGCTTTCTTT. Translation: CASSMLSNTEAFF. The V call is TRBV19, the J call TRBJ1-1, with D hard to call. Deletions cut 3 bases from V and 2 bases from J, with 7 bases between. Germline V gene lookup returns CDR1 LNHDA and CDR2 SQIVND (reference sequence). This CDR3 has 13 residues.

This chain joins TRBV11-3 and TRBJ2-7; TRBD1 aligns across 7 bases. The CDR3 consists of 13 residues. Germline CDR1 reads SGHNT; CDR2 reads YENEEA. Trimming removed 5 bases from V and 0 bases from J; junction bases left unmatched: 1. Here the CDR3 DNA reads TGTGCCAGCAGCCGGGACAGCTCCTACGAGCAGTACTTC. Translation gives CASSRDSSYEQYF. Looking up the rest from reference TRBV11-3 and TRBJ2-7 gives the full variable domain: EAGVVQSPRYKIIEKKQPVAFWCNPISGHNTLYWYLQNLGQGPELLIRYENEEAVDDSQLPKDRFSAERLKGVDSTLKIQPAELGDSAVYLCASSRDSSYEQYFGPGTRLTVT.

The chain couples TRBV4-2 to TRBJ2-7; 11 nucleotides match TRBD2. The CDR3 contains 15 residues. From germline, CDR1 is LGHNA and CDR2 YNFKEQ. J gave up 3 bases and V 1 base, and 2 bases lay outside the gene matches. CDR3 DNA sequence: TGTGCCAGCAGCCAAGGACTAGCGGGGATCTACGAGCAGTACTTC. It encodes CASSQGLAGIYEQYF.

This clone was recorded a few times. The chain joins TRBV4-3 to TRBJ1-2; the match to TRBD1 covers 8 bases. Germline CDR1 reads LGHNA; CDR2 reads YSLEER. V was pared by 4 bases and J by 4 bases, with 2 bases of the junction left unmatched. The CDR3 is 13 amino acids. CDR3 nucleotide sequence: TGCGCCAGCAGCCCGACAGGGGTCTATGGCTACACCTTC. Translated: CASSPTGVYGYTF.

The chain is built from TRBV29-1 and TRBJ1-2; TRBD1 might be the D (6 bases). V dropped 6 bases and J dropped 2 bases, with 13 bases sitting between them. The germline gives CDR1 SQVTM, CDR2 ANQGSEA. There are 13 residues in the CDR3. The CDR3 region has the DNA TGCAGCGTGGACCCAACAGGGAACTATGGCTACACCTTC. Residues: CSVDPTGNYGYTF.

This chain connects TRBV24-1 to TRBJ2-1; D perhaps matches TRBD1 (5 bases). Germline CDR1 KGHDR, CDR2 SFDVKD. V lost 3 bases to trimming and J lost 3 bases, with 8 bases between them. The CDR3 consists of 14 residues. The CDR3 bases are TGTGCCACCAGTGATGGAGACAGCTACAATGAGCAGTTCTTC. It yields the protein CATSDGDSYNEQFF.

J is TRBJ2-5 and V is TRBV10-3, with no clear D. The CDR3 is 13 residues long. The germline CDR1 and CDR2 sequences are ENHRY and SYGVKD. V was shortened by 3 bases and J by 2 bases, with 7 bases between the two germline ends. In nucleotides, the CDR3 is TGTGCCATCAGTGAAAACAGACAAGAGACCCAGTACTTC. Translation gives CAISENRQETQYF.

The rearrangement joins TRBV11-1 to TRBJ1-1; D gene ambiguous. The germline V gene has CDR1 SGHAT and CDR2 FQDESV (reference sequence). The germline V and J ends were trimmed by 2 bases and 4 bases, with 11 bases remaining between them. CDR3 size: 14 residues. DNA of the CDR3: TGTGCCAGCAGCTTATCTCGCCAGGCCACTGAAGCTTTCTTT. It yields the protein CASSLSRQATEAFF. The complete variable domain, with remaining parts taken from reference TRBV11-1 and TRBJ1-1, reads EAEVAQSPRYKITEKSQAVAFWCDPISGHATLYWYRQILGQGPELLVQFQDESVVDDSQLPKDRFSAERLKGVDSTLKIQPAELGDSAMYLCASSLSRQATEAFFGQGTRLTVV.

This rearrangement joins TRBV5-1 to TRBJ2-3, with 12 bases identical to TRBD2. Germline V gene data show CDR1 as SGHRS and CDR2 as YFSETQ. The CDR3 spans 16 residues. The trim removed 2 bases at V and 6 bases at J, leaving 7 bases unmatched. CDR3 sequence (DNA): TGCGCCAGCAGCTTCCGGACTAGCGGGACCGCGGATACGCAGTATTTT. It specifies CASSFRTSGTADTQYF.

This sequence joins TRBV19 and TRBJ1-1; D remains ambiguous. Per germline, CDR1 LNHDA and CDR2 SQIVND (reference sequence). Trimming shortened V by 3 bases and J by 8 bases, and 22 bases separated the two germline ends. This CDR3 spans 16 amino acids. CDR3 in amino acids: CASSIQVTTAPAEAFF. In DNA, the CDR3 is TGTGCCAGTAGTATCCAAGTGACAACGGCCCCTGCCGAAGCTTTCTTT.

This CDR3 reads CASSRGNTEAFF. CDR3 DNA: TGTGCCAGCAGTCGGGGGAACACTGAAGCTTTCTTT. The chain uses TRBV12-3 or TRBV12-4 and TRBJ1-1; D gene ambiguous. V gave up 5 bases and J gave up 1 base, with 5 bases separating them. This CDR3 comprises 12 residues.

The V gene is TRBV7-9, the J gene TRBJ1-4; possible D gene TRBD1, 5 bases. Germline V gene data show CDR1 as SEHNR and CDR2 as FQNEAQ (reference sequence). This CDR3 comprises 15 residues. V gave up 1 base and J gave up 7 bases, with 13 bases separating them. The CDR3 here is CASSLGAQEGEKLFF. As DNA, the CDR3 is TGTGCCAGCAGCTTAGGGGCACAGGAGGGTGAAAAACTGTTTTTT.

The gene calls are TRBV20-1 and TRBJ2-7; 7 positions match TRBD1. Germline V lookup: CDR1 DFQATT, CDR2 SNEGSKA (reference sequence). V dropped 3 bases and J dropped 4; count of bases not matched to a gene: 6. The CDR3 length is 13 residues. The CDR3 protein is CSASKGAGYEQYF. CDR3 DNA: TGCAGTGCTAGTAAGGGGGCCGGGTACGAGCAGTACTTC.

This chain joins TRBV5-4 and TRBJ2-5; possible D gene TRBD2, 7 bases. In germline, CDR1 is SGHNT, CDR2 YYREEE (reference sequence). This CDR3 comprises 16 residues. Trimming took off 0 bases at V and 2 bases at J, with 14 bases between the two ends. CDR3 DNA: TGTGCCAGCAGCTTGGGGGGGGGCTACACTCAAGAGACCCAGTACTTC. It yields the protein CASSLGGGYTQETQYF.

In DNA, the CDR3 is TGTGCCAGTAGTATGGGGGCCAGGCGGGTTCAGCCCCAGCATTTT. Its protein product is CASSMGARRVQPQHF. The chain is built from TRBV19 and TRBJ1-5; tentative D call: TRBD1 (6 bases). The CDR3 contains 15 residues. Trimming removed 3 bases at V and 6 bases at J, with 15 bases between. Germline CDR1 and CDR2: LNHDA and SQIVND (reference sequence).

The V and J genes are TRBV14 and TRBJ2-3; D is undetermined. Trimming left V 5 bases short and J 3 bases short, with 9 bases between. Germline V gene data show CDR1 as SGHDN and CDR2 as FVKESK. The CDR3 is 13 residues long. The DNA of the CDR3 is TGTGCCAGCAGCTCCCTTAGTACAGATACGCAGTATTTT. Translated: CASSSLSTDTQYF.

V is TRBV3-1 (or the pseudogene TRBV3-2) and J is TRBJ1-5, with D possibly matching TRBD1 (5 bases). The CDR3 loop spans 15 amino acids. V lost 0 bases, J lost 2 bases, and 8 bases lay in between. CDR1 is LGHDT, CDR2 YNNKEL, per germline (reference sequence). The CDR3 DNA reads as TGTGCCAGCAGCCAAGAGGGGGGGGGCAATCAGCCCCAGCATTTT. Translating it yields CASSQEGGGNQPQHF.

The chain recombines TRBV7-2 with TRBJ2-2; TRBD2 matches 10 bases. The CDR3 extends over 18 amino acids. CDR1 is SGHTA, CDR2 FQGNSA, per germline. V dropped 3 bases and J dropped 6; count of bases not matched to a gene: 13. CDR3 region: CASSFPSGGRRGAGELFF. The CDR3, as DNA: TGTGCCAGCAGCTTTCCTAGCGGGGGACGGAGGGGGGCCGGGGAGCTGTTTTTT.

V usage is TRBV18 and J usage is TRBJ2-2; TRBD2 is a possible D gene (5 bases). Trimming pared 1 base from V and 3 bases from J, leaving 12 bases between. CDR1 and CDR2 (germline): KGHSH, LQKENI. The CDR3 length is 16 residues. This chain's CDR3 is CASSPRPPRDTGELFF. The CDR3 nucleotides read TGTGCCAGCTCACCACGGCCCCCGAGGGACACCGGGGAGCTGTTTTTT.

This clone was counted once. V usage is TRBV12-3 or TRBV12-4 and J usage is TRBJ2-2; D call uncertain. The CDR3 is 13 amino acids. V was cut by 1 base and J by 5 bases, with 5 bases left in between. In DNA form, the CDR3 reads TGTGCCAGCAGTTTAGGAGAGACCGGGGAGCTGTTTTTT. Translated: CASSLGETGELFF.

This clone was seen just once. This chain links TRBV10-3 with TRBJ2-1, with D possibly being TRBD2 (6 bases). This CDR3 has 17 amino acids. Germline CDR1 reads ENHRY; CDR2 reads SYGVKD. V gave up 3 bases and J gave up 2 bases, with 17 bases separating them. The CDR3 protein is CAISDSRGGKAYNEQFF. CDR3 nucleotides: TGTGCCATCAGTGATTCTCGTGGAGGGAAAGCCTACAATGAGCAGTTCTTC.

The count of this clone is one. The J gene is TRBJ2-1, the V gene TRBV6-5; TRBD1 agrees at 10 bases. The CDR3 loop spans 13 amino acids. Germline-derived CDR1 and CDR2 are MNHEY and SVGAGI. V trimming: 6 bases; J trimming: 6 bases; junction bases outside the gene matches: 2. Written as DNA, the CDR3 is TGTGCCAGCAGAAGGACAGGGGGCAATGAGCAGTTCTTC. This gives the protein CASRRTGGNEQFF.

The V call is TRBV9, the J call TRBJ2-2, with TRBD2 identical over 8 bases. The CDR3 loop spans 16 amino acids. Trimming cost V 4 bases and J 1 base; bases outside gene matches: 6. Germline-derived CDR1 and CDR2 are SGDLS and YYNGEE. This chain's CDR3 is CASSFSLAGNTGELFF. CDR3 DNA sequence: TGTGCCAGCAGCTTCAGCCTAGCGGGGAACACCGGGGAGCTGTTTTTT. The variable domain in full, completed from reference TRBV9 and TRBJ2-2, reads DSGVTQTPKHLITATGQRVTLRCSPRSGDLSVYWYQQSLDQGLQFLIQYYNGEERAKGNILERFSAQQFPDLHSELNLSSLELGDSALYFCASSFSLAGNTGELFFGEGSRLTVL.

This chain's CDR3 is CATSRDRGGQETQYF. CDR3 sequence (DNA): TGTGCCACCAGCAGAGATCGGGGGGGCCAAGAGACCCAGTACTTC. The rearrangement joins TRBV15 to TRBJ2-5, with 8 bases identical to TRBD2. Trimming cost V 0 bases and J 1 base; bases outside gene matches: 1. Germline V gives CDR1 LNHNV, CDR2 YYDKDF (reference sequence). This CDR3 has 15 residues.

The CDR3, as DNA: TGTGCCTGGAGTCAGGCCCCTCCCGGTACGCAGTATTTT. This encodes CAWSQAPPGTQYF. This chain connects TRBV30 to TRBJ2-3; D call uncertain. Trimming cost V 2 bases and J 8 bases, with 14 bases left between them. Germline assignment: CDR1 GTSNPN and CDR2 SVGIG (reference sequence). The CDR3 totals 13 residues.

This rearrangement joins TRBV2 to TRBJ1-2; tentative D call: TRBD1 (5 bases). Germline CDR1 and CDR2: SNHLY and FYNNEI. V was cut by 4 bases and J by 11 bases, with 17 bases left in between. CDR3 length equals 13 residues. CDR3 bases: TGTGCCAGCAGTGCCCTCCCCGGGGAGGGGTACACCTTC. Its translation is CASSALPGEGYTF.

The CDR3 DNA reads TGTGCCAGCAGCTCGACGGACAGTGAAGCTTTCTTT. Its translation is CASSSTDSEAFF. The V call is TRBV5-4, the J call TRBJ1-1, with D perhaps TRBD1 (6 bases). Germline CDR1 and CDR2: SGHNT and YYREEE (reference sequence). This CDR3 region has 12 residues. V gave up 3 bases and J gave up 7 bases, with 10 bases separating them. Filled out from reference TRBV5-4 and TRBJ1-1, the complete variable domain reads ETGVTQSPTHLIKTRGQQVTLRCSSQSGHNTVSWYQQALGQGPQFIFQYYREEENGRGNFPPRFSGLQFPNYSSELNVNALELDDSALYLCASSSTDSEAFFGQGTRLTVV.

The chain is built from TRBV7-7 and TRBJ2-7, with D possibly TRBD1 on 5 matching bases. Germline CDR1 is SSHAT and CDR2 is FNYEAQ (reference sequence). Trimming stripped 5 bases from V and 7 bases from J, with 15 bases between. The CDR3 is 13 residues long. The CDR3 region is CASSETVRGEQYF. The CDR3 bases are TGTGCCAGCAGCGAAACGGTTAGGGGTGAGCAGTACTTC.

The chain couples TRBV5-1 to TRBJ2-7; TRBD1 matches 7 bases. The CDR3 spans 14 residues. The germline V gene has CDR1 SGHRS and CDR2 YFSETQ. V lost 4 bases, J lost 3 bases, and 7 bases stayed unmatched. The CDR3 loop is CASSVDRVGYEQYF. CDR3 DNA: TGCGCCAGCAGCGTCGACAGGGTAGGCTACGAGCAGTACTTC.

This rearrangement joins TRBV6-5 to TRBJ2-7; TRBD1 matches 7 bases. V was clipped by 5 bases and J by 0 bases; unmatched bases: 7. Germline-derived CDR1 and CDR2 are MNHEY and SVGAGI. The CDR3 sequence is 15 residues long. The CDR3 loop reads CASSNYRDSSYEQYF. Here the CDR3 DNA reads TGTGCCAGCAGTAATTACCGGGACAGCTCCTACGAGCAGTACTTC.

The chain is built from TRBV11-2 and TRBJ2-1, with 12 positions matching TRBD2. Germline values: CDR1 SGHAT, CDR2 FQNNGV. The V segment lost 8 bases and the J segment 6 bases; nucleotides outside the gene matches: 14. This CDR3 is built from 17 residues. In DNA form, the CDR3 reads TGTGCCAGCGGACTAGCGGGGTTCCAGGGGGGTGGCAATGAGCAGTTCTTC. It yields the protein CASGLAGFQGGGNEQFF.

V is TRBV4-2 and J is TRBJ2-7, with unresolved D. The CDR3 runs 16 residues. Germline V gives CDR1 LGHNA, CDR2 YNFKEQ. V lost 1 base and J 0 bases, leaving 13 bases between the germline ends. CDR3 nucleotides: TGTGCCAGCAGCCAAGTGGTCGCGGTTAGCTCCTACGAGCAGTACTTC. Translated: CASSQVVAVSSYEQYF.